Shown below are 20 T cell receptor beta chains from a single sample sequenced in a study of T cells in Graves' hyperthyroidism and ophthalmopathy. There were TCR beta CDR3 regions amplified from RNA transcripts. TCR CDR3 regions were first amplified by RT-PCR with HTBI primers. TCRdb processed the multiplex PCR reads anew with MiXCR; each CDR3 protein has one entry. This sample has hundreds of thousands of distinct CDR3 sequences, with about 15% found just once. The sequencing input was blood. The receptors were gathered from a man between 18 and 29 years old with Graves' ophthalmopathy.

The rearrangement joins TRBV6-2 or TRBV6-3 to TRBJ2-1; D may be TRBD2 (5 bases). Germline V gene data show CDR1 as MNHEY and CDR2 as SVGEGT. Trimming removed 6 bases at V and 0 bases at J, with 18 bases between. The CDR3 contains 17 residues. The CDR3 here is CASRSGLLLSSYNEQFF. CDR3 sequence (DNA): TGTGCCAGCAGGTCCGGACTTCTTTTAAGCTCCTACAATGAGCAGTTCTTC.

This clonotype has just a few counts. The chain employs TRBV9 and TRBJ2-7; either TRBD1 or TRBD2 may supply D (5 bases each). The germline V gene encodes CDR1 SGDLS and CDR2 YYNGEE. Trimming left V 6 bases short and J 0 bases short, with 16 bases between. The CDR3 loop spans 15 amino acids. The CDR3 protein is CASTSGDLSSYEQYF. The CDR3 bases are TGTGCCAGCACCTCCGGGGACCTGAGCTCCTACGAGCAGTACTTC.

The table lists this clonotype with many counts. The chain carries TRBV2 and TRBJ1-5; possible D gene TRBD1, 6 bases. Germline lookup yields CDR1 SNHLY and CDR2 FYNNEI. V shed 7 bases and J shed 3 bases, with 16 bases lying between them. This CDR3 is 15 amino acids long. The CDR3 DNA follows: TGTGCCAGCAACCTCCAGGGGTTAGACAATCAGCCCCAGCATTTT. Its translation is CASNLQGLDNQPQHF.

This clonotype has a handful of counts. This chain joins TRBV6-6 and TRBJ1-5; D unclear. This CDR3 contains 14 residues. The V gene's germline CDR1 is MNHNY and CDR2 SVGAGI (reference sequence). The V end was cut by 0 bases, the J end by 11 bases, with 14 bases between. The CDR3 nucleotides are TGTGCCAGCAGTTACTCGCCAGCCCAATCAGCCCAGCATTTT. Amino acids: CASSYSPAQSAQHF.

V gene TRBV4-2 combines with J gene TRBJ1-4, with 7 bases lining up with TRBD1. Unmatched junction bases numbered 11, after V lost 0 bases and J lost 7 bases. Germline-derived CDR1 and CDR2 are LGHNA and YNFKEQ. CDR3 length: 17 residues. CDR3 sequence (DNA): TGTGCCAGCAGCCAAGAGCGAAGGGGGCGATTAAGTGAAAAACTGTTTTTT. Encoded protein: CASSQERRGRLSEKLFF.

This clonotype was observed at least ten times. The genes are TRBV5-1 and TRBJ2-3, with D perhaps matching TRBD2 (6 bases). Germline loops: CDR1 SGHRS, CDR2 YFSETQ. V was trimmed by 4 bases and J by 5 bases, leaving 14 bases between them. The CDR3 is made up of 14 amino acids. As DNA, the CDR3 is TGCGCCAGCAGCGGAGGGATTGTTAAAGATACGCAGTATTTT. Its protein is CASSGGIVKDTQYF. The whole variable domain, remainder taken from reference TRBV5-1 and TRBJ2-3, is KAGVTQTPRYLIKTRGQQVTLSCSPISGHRSVSWYQQTPGQGLQFLFEYFSETQRNKGNFPGRFSGRQFSNSRSEMNVSTLELGDSALYLCASSGGIVKDTQYFGPGTRLTVL.

Many counts were recorded for this clonotype. This chain uses TRBV10-3 with TRBJ2-3; D gene uncertain. Trimming removed 5 bases from V and 2 bases from J, with 14 bases in between. This CDR3 is built from 15 residues. From germline, CDR1 is ENHRY and CDR2 SYGVKD. CDR3 sequence reads: CAISMSDLSTDTQYF. The DNA for the CDR3 is TGTGCCATCAGTATGTCGGACCTGTCCACAGATACGCAGTATTTT.

The genes are TRBV27 and TRBJ2-1, with TRBD2 matching 12 bases. With 7 bases clipped from V and 10 bases from J, the junction kept 11 bases outside the gene matches. CDR1 is MNHEY, CDR2 SMNVEV, per germline (reference sequence). This CDR3 contains 15 residues. DNA for the CDR3: TGTGCCAGCACTAGCGGGAGGGAATATCCCCAGGAGCAGTTCTTC. Translation gives CASTSGREYPQEQFF.

The sample holds many counts of this clonotype. This chain connects TRBV9 to TRBJ2-2; TRBD2 matches 8 bases. Germline V CDR1 and CDR2: SGDLS, YYNGEE. The CDR3 sequence is 16 residues long. The V gene end was trimmed by 3 bases and the J gene end by 3 bases; junction bases not matched to a gene: 7. Written as DNA, the CDR3 is TGTGCCAGCAGCGCCTTACTAGCGGAGTACACCGGGGAGCTGTTTTTT. Translation: CASSALLAEYTGELFF.

This clonotype was seen ten or more times. This rearrangement joins TRBV2 to TRBJ2-2; D is perhaps TRBD1 (5 bases). This CDR3 has 14 amino acids. Trimming cost V 1 base and J 6 bases, with 9 bases left between them. The V gene's germline CDR1 is SNHLY and CDR2 FYNNEI. This CDR3 is CASSEGVGAGELFF. DNA of the CDR3: TGTGCCAGCAGTGAAGGAGTAGGGGCCGGGGAGCTGTTTTTT.

The genes are TRBV10-3 and TRBJ2-7, with a weak D call TRBD1 (5 bases). Germline CDR1 ENHRY, CDR2 SYGVKD. V lost 3 bases, J lost 5 bases, and 14 bases lay in between. The length of the CDR3 is 14 residues. CDR3: CAISDTGLVHEQYF. DNA for the CDR3: TGTGCCATCAGTGATACAGGTTTAGTCCACGAGCAGTACTTC.

This sequence joins TRBV27 and TRBJ2-7; a weak D match, TRBD1 (5 bases). V dropped 3 bases and J dropped 1 base, with 13 bases sitting between them. In germline, CDR1 is MNHEY, CDR2 SMNVEV (reference sequence). This CDR3 has 15 amino acids. CDR3 in amino acids: CASSLGQANSYEQYF. DNA for the CDR3: TGTGCCAGCAGTTTGGGGCAGGCGAATTCCTACGAGCAGTACTTC.

Ten or more counts support this clonotype. The genes are TRBV19 and TRBJ2-6; 9 bases agree with TRBD1. Germline V CDR1 and CDR2: LNHDA, SQIVND (reference sequence). The J segment lost 1 base and the V segment lost 8 bases, leaving 6 bases of the junction unmatched. CDR3 size: 16 residues. CDR3 sequence: CASGGQGRSGANVLTF. The CDR3 bases are TGTGCCAGTGGAGGACAGGGGAGGTCTGGGGCCAACGTCCTGACTTTC. The entire variable domain, with the rest obtained from reference TRBV19 and TRBJ2-6, is as follows: DGGITQSPKYLFRKEGQNVTLSCEQNLNHDAMYWYRQDPGQGLRLIYYSQIVNDFQKGDIAEGYSVSREKKESFPLTVTSAQKNPTAFYLCASGGQGRSGANVLTFGAGSRLTVL.

Worth noting for this clonotype: With a much larger clone just one base away, this may be a read error. V gene TRBV12-3 or TRBV12-4 combines with J gene TRBJ2-3; 9 bases align to TRBD2. The CDR3 is 15 amino acids. The ends lost 6 bases at V and 3 bases at J; junction bases unmatched: 7. The CDR3 reads CASSGRGLATDTQYF. The CDR3 DNA is TGTGCCAGCAGCGGGAGGGGACTAGCAACAGATACGCAGTATTTT.

The chain combines TRBV30 with TRBJ2-1; D unresolved. The CDR3 consists of 13 residues. CDR1 and CDR2 from the germline V gene are GTSNPN and SVGIG (reference sequence). Trimming cost V 3 bases and J 4 bases, with 10 bases left between them. The CDR3 here is CAWSGLGYNEQFF. In nucleotides, the CDR3 is TGTGCCTGGAGCGGTCTCGGATACAATGAGCAGTTCTTC.

This clonotype was counted a few times. DNA for the CDR3: TGTGCTAGTGGTTTAGCGGGGATAGCCAAAAACATTCAGTACTTC. This gives the protein CASGLAGIAKNIQYF. This chain joins TRBV12-5 and TRBJ2-4, with 7 bases identical to TRBD2. The germline V gene encodes CDR1 LGHNT and CDR2 FRNRAP. The CDR3 has 15 residues. J gave up 0 bases and V 3 bases, and 2 bases lay outside the gene matches.

CDR3 coding DNA: TGTGCCAGCAGTTTCTACGGACAGGTTCAAACTGAAGCTTTCTTT. It yields the protein CASSFYGQVQTEAFF. The chain joins TRBV6-1 to TRBJ1-1; 7 bases map to TRBD1. Germline CDR1 and CDR2: MNHNS and SASEGT. V was clipped by 5 bases and J by 5 bases; unmatched bases: 11. This CDR3 is built from 15 residues.

This clonotype has just a few counts. The chain has TRBV19 and TRBJ1-1; D unclear. V lost 5 bases and J lost 1, with 17 bases in between. The CDR3 has 16 amino acids. CDR1 and CDR2 from the germline V gene are LNHDA and SQIVND (reference sequence). CDR3 sequence reads: CASSFFGFKGNTEAFF. Written as DNA, the CDR3 is TGTGCCAGTAGTTTTTTTGGGTTCAAAGGGAACACTGAAGCTTTCTTT.

Details on this clonotype: This may be a read error, as it is one base from a much larger clone. CDR3 DNA sequence: TGTGCCAGTAGTATAATGGGGAACACTGAAGCTTTCTTT. It encodes CASSIMGNTEAFF. The chain has TRBV19 and TRBJ1-1; D gene uncertain. Germline V gene data show CDR1 as LNHDA and CDR2 as SQIVND (reference sequence). CDR3 length: 13 residues. The germline V and J ends were trimmed by 2 bases and 1 base, with 5 bases remaining between them.

The rearrangement links TRBV7-8 to TRBJ2-7; the match to TRBD1 covers 9 bases. From germline, CDR1 is SGHVS and CDR2 FQNEAQ. V shed 1 base, J shed 2 bases, and the junction held 9 bases outside the gene matches. The CDR3 contains 17 residues. CDR3 in amino acids: CASSLGPPGQGAYEQYF. CDR3 DNA: TGTGCCAGCAGCTTAGGACCCCCGGGACAGGGAGCCTACGAGCAGTACTTC.